This T cell receptor beta chain was captured by sequencing in a study of T cells in Graves' hyperthyroidism and ophthalmopathy. Study findings and constraints: The blood repertoire included most of the expanded thyroid clonotypes above 0.001.

On this clonotype: Its antigen is as yet unknown. This may stem from a read error, because a much larger clone lies one nucleotide away.

Hyperthyroidism in the patients, aged 18 to 65, was newly diagnosed and under 2 months in duration. Lactation, pregnancy, other autoimmune disease or uncontrolled infection excluded patients. Fresh peripheral blood, under 13 ml, was the source of the PBMCs. V lost 3 bases and J lost 5, with 15 bases in between. The CDR3 runs 15 residues. The germline CDR1 and CDR2 sequences are MNHEY and SMNVEV (reference sequence). Amplification of TCR beta CDR3 regions was performed using RNA transcripts as template. The HTBI primer set was used in a first-round RT-PCR of the TCR CDR3. MiXCR, run by TCRdb on the multiplex PCR reads, gives a single entry per CDR3 protein. Of 300,000 to 450,000 distinct CDR3 sequences in the sample, 15% to 18% are singletons; the top ten hold about a quarter.

The receptor comes from a woman aged 18-29 years with Graves' hyperthyroidism that later progressed to Graves' ophthalmopathy. Sequences were obtained from blood. The rearrangement links TRBV27 to TRBJ2-3, with a possible D match to TRBD1 (5 bases). The CDR3 protein is CASSLGPNVRDTQYF. CDR3 in DNA: TGTGCCAGCAGTTTGGGGCCGAACGTTAGAGATACGCAGTATTTT.